This entry describes one T cell receptor beta chain. Original data processing: Amplification from reference gene primers served as the basis for estimated nucleated cell counts. Using immunoSEQ multiplex PCR, the repertoire was profiled, and TCRdb retains in-frame clones only, with some absent. V and J calls and clone size come straight from that table; D and trimming were deduced from the DNA. This sample carries 250,000 or so clones, roughly nine tenths of them seen once, and the ten largest clones take 6.2%. The CDR3 sequence is 15 residues long. Trimming took 7 bases from V and 3 from J, leaving 15 bases between them. Germline CDR1 reads LNHDA; CDR2 reads SQIVND (reference sequence). This specimen comes from a study of blood T cell repertoires in COVID-19. At the level of the study: Spain, Italy and the United States supplied samples that represented acute and convalescent COVID-19. T cells, B-cell-depleted T cells, or PBMCs supplied cDNA or gDNA.

The chain is built from TRBV19 and TRBJ1-4, with a tentative D call TRBD1 (6 bases). What was sequenced was peripheral blood. The receptor comes from a man in his 60s with acute or convalescent COVID-19. The CDR3 loop reads CASKDGGRSNEKLFF. In nucleotides, the CDR3 is TGTGCCAGTAAGGATGGGGGCCGATCTAATGAAAAACTGTTTTTT.